This T cell receptor beta chain was recorded in a study of CD8 T cells in ankylosing spondylitis. Findings and limits, study-wide: Peripheral blood samples showed relatively rare disease-linked clones, and these clones were CD8+. Reportedly, significant enrichment of disease-linked clones occurred in matched ankylosing spondylitis synovial fluid. A TCR beta motif made of fewer than 10 highly homologous variants seemed typical of ankylosing spondylitis blood. Previous work reported some of these motif variants in the synovial fluid and blood of reactive arthritis.

Unmatched junction bases numbered 15, after V lost 2 bases and J lost 5 bases. Germline lookup yields CDR1 DFQATT and CDR2 SNEGSKA (reference sequence). The CDR3 extends over 17 amino acids. On this clonotype itself: Its antigen is unknown.

Library preparation for TCR beta used quantitative 5'-RACE with molecular barcodes. One entry per CDR3 protein, called by TCRdb with MiXCR from the 5' RACE reads. Of some 700,000 distinct CDR3 sequences listed, around 19% are singletons. The TCR originated in a male donor with ankylosing spondylitis. Sequenced input: blood, either unsorted or a sorted T cell fraction (not recorded which). The chain uses TRBV20-1 and TRBJ2-5; 9 nucleotides agree with TRBD2. The CDR3 DNA reads TGCAGTGCTAGAAGGGTTGATAGCGGGAGTGCCATGGAGACCCAGTACTTC. This sequence encodes CSARRVDSGSAMETQYF.